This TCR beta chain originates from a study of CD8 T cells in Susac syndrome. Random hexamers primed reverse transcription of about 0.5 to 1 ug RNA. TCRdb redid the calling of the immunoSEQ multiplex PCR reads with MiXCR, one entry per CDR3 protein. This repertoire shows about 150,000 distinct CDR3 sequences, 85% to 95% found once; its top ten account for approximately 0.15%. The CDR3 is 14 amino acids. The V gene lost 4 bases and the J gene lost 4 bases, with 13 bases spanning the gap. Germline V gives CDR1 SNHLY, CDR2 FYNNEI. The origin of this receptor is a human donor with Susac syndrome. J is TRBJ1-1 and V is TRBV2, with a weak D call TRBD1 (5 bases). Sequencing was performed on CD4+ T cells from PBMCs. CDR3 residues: CASSGGGVGTEAFF. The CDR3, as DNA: TGTGCCAGCAGTGGTGGGGGGGTTGGCACTGAAGCTTTCTTT.